A single sample gave rise to the 10 T cell receptor beta chains below, sequenced in a study of T cell responses to AZD1222 COVID-19 vaccine (dated by TCRdb to the early 2020s). Library prep was done by the immunoSEQ multiplex PCR assay. The immuneACCESS repertoire file appears here via TCRdb, limited to in-frame rearrangements. These files lack a portion of the clones; in checked studies, under half of the deficit traces to unresolved V genes, and the cause of the others is not known. The sample has under 150,000 clones on record, roughly 90% of them singletons. Jointly, the top ten make up roughly 8% of the sample. Taken with the paper, the label for time point translates to: baseline before first vaccination. This material consisted of peripheral blood, taken on day 0 of AZD1222 vaccination. All receptors come from an adult in good health.

The chain uses TRBV4-1 and TRBJ2-5; possibly TRBD2 for D (7 bases). The germline gives CDR1 MGHRA, CDR2 YSYEKL. With 4 bases removed from V and 7 bases from J, the gap between germline ends came to 22 bases. The CDR3 is made up of 16 amino acids. This chain's CDR3 is CASSPNPSAGAGTQYF. As DNA, the CDR3 is TGCGCCAGCAGCCCGAACCCTAGCGCGGGGGCCGGGACCCAGTACTTC.

The CDR3 protein is CASSDRRTGYTF. In DNA, the CDR3 is TGTGCCAGCAGCGACAGACGTACCGGCTACACCTTC. This chain uses TRBV28 with TRBJ1-2; the D gene is possibly TRBD1 (5 bases). The length of the CDR3 is 12 residues. V was clipped by 6 bases and J by 8 bases, with 13 bases between them. Germline V gene data show CDR1 as MDHEN and CDR2 as SYDVKM.

This clone was observed a handful of times. The chain employs TRBV5-5 and TRBJ1-2, with unresolved D. The germline CDR1 and CDR2 sequences are SGHKS and YYEKEE (reference sequence). This CDR3 is built from 15 residues. Between the trimmed V and J ends, which lost 7 bases and 6 bases, there was a span of 22 bases. CDR3 residues: CASLRLLTLTNGYTF. CDR3 sequence (DNA): TGTGCCAGCCTGCGTTTGTTAACATTAACCAATGGCTACACCTTC. Based on the CDR3 plus reference TRBV5-5 and TRBJ1-2, the full variable domain is DAGVTQSPTHLIKTRGQQVTLRCSPISGHKSVSWYQQVLGQGPQFIFQYYEKEERGRGNFPDRFSARQFPNYSSELNVNALLLGDSALYLCASLRLLTLTNGYTFGSGTRLTVV.

Only a few counts were recorded for this clone. The rearrangement joins TRBV5-5 to TRBJ1-6; a weak D match, TRBD1 (5 bases). Trimming cost V 5 bases and J 8 bases, with 17 bases left between them. The CDR3 consists of 15 residues. The germline gives CDR1 SGHKS, CDR2 YYEKEE (reference sequence). Written as DNA, the CDR3 is TGTGCCAGCAGAGGAGTGGGGGGATCGTATTCACCCCTCCACTTT. Translating it yields CASRGVGGSYSPLHF.

CDR3 DNA sequence: TGTGCCAGCAGCCAAGACTCAGGGGGCGTGGAGCAGTTCTTC. Translation gives CASSQDSGGVEQFF. The chain joins TRBV4-2 to TRBJ2-1, with 8 bases identical to TRBD1. The CDR3 covers 14 residues. CDR1 is LGHNA, CDR2 YNFKEQ, per germline. Losses at the gene ends were 0 bases for V and 10 bases for J; bases not matched to a gene: 5.

The CDR3 region is CASIRTGLDHNEQFF. In DNA, the CDR3 is TGTGCCAGTATACGGACAGGTTTGGACCACAATGAGCAGTTCTTC. V gene TRBV19 combines with J gene TRBJ2-1; TRBD1 aligns across 7 bases. The CDR3 is 15 residues long. CDR1 LNHDA and CDR2 SQIVND come from the germline V gene (reference sequence). Losses at the gene ends were 7 bases for V and 5 bases for J; bases not matched to a gene: 11.

This clone came up a few times. The chain employs TRBV19 and TRBJ1-4, with 9 positions matching TRBD1. Per germline, CDR1 LNHDA and CDR2 SQIVND (reference sequence). The CDR3 is 13 residues long. V was clipped by 6 bases and J by 12 bases; unmatched bases: 8. The CDR3 loop reads CASSRDRVGELFF. The CDR3, as DNA: TGTGCCAGTAGCCGGGACAGGGTGGGCGAACTGTTTTTT.

CDR3 sequence (DNA): TGTGCCAGTAGGGTCCAGGGTAATGGCTACACCTTC. Translation: CASRVQGNGYTF. The chain recombines TRBV19 with TRBJ1-2, with a possible D match to TRBD1 (5 bases). The CDR3 totals 12 residues. The V gene lost 6 bases and the J gene lost 6 bases, with 11 bases spanning the gap. Germline V CDR1 and CDR2: LNHDA, SQIVND (reference sequence).

The genes are TRBV7-2 and TRBJ2-1; 12 bases fit TRBD2. V shed 8 bases, J shed 7 bases, and the junction held 6 bases outside the gene matches. Germline loops: CDR1 SGHTA, CDR2 FQGNSA. This CDR3 has 14 residues. The chain's CDR3 is CASLGLAGINEQFF. The DNA of the CDR3 is TGTGCCAGCTTAGGACTAGCGGGAATTAATGAGCAGTTCTTC.

The chain combines TRBV7-3 with TRBJ2-2, with 8 nucleotides matching TRBD1. Losses at the gene ends were 1 base for V and 8 bases for J; bases not matched to a gene: 6. Per the germline V gene, CDR1 is SGHTA and CDR2 is FQGTGA. This CDR3 comprises 15 residues. The CDR3 region has the DNA TGTGCCAGCAGCTTAATTTCCAGGGGGCAAGGGGAGCTGTTTTTT. Translated, it gives CASSLISRGQGELFF.